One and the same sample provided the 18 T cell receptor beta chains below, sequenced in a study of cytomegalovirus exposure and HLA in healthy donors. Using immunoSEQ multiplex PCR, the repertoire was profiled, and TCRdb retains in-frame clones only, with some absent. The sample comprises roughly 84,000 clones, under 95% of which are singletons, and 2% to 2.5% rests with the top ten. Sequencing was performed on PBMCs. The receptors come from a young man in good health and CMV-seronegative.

Here the CDR3 reads CASSIRTSGIGNEGRNIQYF. The CDR3 DNA is TGTGCCAGTAGTATCCGGACTAGCGGGATTGGGAACGAGGGAAGAAACATTCAGTACTTC. The rearrangement links TRBV19 to TRBJ2-4; 12 positions match TRBD2. V lost 3 bases to trimming and J lost 6 bases; unmatched junction nucleotides: 18. From germline, CDR1 is LNHDA and CDR2 SQIVND (reference sequence). The CDR3 extends over 20 amino acids.

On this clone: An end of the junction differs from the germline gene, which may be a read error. The CDR3 spells CATTNGRMDF. The CDR3 DNA reads TGTGCCACTACGAACGGCAGGATGGATTTT. V is TRBV6-6 and J is TRBJ1-5; no clear D gene. CDR1 and CDR2 from the germline V gene are MNHNY and SVGAGI (reference sequence). The CDR3 is 10 amino acids.

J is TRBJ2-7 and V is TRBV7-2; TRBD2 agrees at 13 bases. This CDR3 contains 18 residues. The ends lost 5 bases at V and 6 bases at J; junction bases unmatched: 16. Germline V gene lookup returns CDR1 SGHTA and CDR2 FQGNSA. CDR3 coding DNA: TGTGCCAGCAGCGCCTGGGGACTAGCGGGATCCGTCCGTGGCGAGCAGTACTTC. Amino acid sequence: CASSAWGLAGSVRGEQYF.

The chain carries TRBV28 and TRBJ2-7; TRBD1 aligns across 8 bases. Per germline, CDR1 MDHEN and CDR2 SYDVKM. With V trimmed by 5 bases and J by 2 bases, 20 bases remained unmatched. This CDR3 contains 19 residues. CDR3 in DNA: TGTGCCAGCAGTGAAGAACAGGGGGTTACCTCGTCCAAACCCTACGAGCAGTACTTC. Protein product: CASSEEQGVTSSKPYEQYF.

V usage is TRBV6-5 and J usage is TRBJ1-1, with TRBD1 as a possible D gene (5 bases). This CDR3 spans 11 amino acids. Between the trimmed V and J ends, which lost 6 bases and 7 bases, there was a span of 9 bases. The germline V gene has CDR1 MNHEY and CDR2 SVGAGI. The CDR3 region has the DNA TGTGCCAGCAGCCGGGGACTTGAAGCTTTCTTT. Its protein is CASSRGLEAFF.

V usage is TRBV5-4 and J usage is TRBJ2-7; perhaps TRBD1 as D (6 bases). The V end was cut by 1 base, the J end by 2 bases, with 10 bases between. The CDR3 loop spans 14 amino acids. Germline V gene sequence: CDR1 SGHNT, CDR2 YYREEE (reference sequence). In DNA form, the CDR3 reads TGTGCCAGCAGCTTGCAGACAGGCCCCTACGAGCAGTACTTC. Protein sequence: CASSLQTGPYEQYF.

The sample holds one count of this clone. CDR3 nucleotide sequence: TGTGCCAGCAGCGTTCAAACAGGGGGCCCTTATGGCTACACCTTC. The encoded protein is CASSVQTGGPYGYTF. The chain carries TRBV9 and TRBJ1-2; 9 nucleotides align to TRBD1. The CDR3 sequence is 15 residues long. V lost 2 bases, J lost 5 bases, and 7 bases stayed unmatched. Germline CDR1 is SGDLS and CDR2 is YYNGEE.

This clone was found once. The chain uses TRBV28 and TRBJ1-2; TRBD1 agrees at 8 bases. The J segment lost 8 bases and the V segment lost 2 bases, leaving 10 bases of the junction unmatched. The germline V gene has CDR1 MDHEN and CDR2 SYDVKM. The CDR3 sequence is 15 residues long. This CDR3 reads CASSLGSQGAEGYTF. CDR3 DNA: TGTGCCAGCAGTTTAGGGTCTCAGGGGGCAGAGGGCTACACCTTC.

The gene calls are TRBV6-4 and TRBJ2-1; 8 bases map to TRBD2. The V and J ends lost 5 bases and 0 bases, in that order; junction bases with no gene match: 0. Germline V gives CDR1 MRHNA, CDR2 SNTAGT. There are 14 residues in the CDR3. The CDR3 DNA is TGTGCCAGCAGTAGCGGGAGCTCCTACAATGAGCAGTTCTTC. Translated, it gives CASSSGSSYNEQFF.

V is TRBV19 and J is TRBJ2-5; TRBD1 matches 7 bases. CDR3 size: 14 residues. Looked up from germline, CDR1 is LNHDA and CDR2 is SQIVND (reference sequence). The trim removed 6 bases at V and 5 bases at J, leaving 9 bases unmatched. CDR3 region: CASSPGTASETQYF. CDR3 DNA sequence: TGTGCCAGTAGCCCCGGGACAGCAAGCGAGACCCAGTACTTC.

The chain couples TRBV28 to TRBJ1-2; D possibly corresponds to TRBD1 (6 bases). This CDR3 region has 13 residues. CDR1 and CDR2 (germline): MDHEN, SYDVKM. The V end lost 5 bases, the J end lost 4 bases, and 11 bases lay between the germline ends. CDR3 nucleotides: TGTGCCAGCAGTGCGAGGGGGGGCTATGGCTACACCTTC. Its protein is CASSARGGYGYTF.

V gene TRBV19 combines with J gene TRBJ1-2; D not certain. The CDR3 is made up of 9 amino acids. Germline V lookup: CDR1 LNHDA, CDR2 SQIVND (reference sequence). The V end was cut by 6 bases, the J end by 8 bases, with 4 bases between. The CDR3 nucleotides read TGTGCCAGTAGCCCGGGCTACACCTTC. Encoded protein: CASSPGYTF.

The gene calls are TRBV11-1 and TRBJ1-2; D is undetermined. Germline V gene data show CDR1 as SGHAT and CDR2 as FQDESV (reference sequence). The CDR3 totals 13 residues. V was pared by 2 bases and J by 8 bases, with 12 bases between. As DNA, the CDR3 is TGTGCCAGCAGCTTATTCTCGGGTTTAGGCTACACCTTC. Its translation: CASSLFSGLGYTF.

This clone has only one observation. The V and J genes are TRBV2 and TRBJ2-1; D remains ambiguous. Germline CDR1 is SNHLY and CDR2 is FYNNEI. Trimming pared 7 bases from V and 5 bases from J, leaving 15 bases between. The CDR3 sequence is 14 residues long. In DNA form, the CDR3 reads TGTGCCAGCAAATCCACTCAACCGAACAATGAGCAGTTCTTC. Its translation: CASKSTQPNNEQFF.

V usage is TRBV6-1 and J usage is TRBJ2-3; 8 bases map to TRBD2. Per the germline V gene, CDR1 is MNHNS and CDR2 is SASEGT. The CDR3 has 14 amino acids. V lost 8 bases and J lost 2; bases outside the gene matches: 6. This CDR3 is CASLAGILTDTQYF. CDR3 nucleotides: TGTGCCAGCTTAGCGGGAATACTCACAGATACGCAGTATTTT.

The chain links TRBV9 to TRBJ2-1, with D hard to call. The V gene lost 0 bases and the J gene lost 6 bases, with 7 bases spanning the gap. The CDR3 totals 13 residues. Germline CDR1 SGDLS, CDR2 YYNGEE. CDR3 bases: TGTGCCAGCAGCGTAGAACTTACCAATGAGCAGTTCTTC. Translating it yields CASSVELTNEQFF. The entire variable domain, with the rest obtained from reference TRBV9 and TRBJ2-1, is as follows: DSGVTQTPKHLITATGQRVTLRCSPRSGDLSVYWYQQSLDQGLQFLIQYYNGEERAKGNILERFSAQQFPDLHSELNLSSLELGDSALYFCASSVELTNEQFFGPGTRLTVL.

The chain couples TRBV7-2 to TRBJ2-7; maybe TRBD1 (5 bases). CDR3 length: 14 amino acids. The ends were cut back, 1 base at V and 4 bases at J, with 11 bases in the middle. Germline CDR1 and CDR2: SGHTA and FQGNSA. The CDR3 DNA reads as TGTGCCAGCAGCTTAGGACCCAGGGTGTACGAGCAGTACTTC. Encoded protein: CASSLGPRVYEQYF.

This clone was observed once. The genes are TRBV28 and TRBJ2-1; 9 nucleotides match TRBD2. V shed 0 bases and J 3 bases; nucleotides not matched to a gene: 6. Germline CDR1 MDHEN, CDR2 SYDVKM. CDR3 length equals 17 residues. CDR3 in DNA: TGTGCCAGCAGTTTATGGCGGACTAGCGAATTCTACAATGAGCAGTTCTTC. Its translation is CASSLWRTSEFYNEQFF.